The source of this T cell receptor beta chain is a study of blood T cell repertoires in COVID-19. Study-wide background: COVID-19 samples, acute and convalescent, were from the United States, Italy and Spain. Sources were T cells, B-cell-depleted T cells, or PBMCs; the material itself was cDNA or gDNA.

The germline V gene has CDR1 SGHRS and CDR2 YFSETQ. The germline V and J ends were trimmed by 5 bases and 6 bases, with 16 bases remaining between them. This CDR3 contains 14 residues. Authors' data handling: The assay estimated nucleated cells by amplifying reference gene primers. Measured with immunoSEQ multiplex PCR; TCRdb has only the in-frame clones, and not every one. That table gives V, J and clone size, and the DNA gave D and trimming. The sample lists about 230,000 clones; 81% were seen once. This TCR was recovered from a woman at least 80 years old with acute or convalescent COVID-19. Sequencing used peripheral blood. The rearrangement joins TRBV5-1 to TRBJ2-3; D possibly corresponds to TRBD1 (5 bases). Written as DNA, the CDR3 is TGCGCCAGCAGTGCGCAGGGCACGTGGGATACGCAGTATTTT. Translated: CASSAQGTWDTQYF. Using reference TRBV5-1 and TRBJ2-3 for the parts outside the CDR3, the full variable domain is KAGVTQTPRYLIKTRGQQVTLSCSPISGHRSVSWYQQTPGQGLQFLFEYFSETQRNKGNFPGRFSGRQFSNSRSEMNVSTLELGDSALYLCASSAQGTWDTQYFGPGTRLTVL.